This passage covers 12 T cell receptor beta chains from one sample sequenced in a study of early T cells in non-severe SARS-CoV-2 infection. TCRdb called the 5' RACE reads again in MiXCR, with one record for every CDR3 protein. This table holds around 49,000 distinct CDR3 sequences, 11% found once. The sequenced sample was whole blood. The receptors stem from an adult who was a healthcare worker with PCR-confirmed SARS-CoV-2 infection or an uninfected control (not recorded which).

This clonotype came up a few times. This rearrangement joins TRBV29-1 to TRBJ1-2, with D unresolved. This CDR3 has 12 residues. Germline V gives CDR1 SQVTM, CDR2 ANQGSEA. Trimming cost V 3 bases and J 3 bases, with 8 bases left between them. The CDR3 DNA sequence: TGCAGCGTTGAGGCGGCTCACTATGGCTACACCTTC. It is translated as CSVEAAHYGYTF.

This clonotype was recorded many times. The V gene is TRBV7-3, the J gene TRBJ2-1; D perhaps matches TRBD1 (6 bases). CDR1 is SGHTA, CDR2 FQGTGA, per germline. CDR3 length: 15 amino acids. Trimming took 4 bases from V and 6 from J, leaving 16 bases between them. Here the CDR3 DNA reads TGTGCCAGCAGCTCGGGACATAGGGCCGGCAATGAGCAGTTCTTC. This translates into CASSSGHRAGNEQFF.

This clonotype occurred many times. V and J are TRBV7-6 and TRBJ1-5; D gene unclear. Between the trimmed V and J ends, which lost 3 bases and 7 bases, there was a span of 7 bases. CDR1 is SGHVS, CDR2 FNYEAQ, per germline. The CDR3 covers 12 residues. CDR3 sequence reads: CASSFIGQPQHF. The DNA for the CDR3 is TGTGCCAGCAGCTTCATAGGGCAGCCCCAGCATTTT.

The rearrangement uses TRBV5-1 and TRBJ2-1, with D possibly matching TRBD2 (6 bases). Germline V gene data show CDR1 as SGHRS and CDR2 as YFSETQ. Trimming removed 3 bases at V and 7 bases at J, with 17 bases between. There are 15 residues in the CDR3. CDR3 nucleotide sequence: TGCGCCAGCAGCTCCCAGGGTACAGCGGGTAATGAGCAGTTCTTC. Protein sequence: CASSSQGTAGNEQFF.

In this sample, this clonotype turned up many times. V is TRBV20-1 and J is TRBJ2-3, with TRBD2 identical over 7 bases. V shed 1 base, J shed 2 bases, and the junction held 3 bases outside the gene matches. Per germline, CDR1 DFQATT and CDR2 SNEGSKA (reference sequence). This CDR3 has 14 residues. CDR3 sequence reads: CSARAGTNTDTQYF. Written as DNA, the CDR3 is TGCAGTGCTAGAGCTGGGACTAACACAGATACGCAGTATTTT.

This clonotype was observed many times. The rearrangement uses TRBV7-9 and TRBJ2-6; unclear D gene. Trimming stripped 1 base from V and 3 bases from J, with 4 bases between. Germline V CDR1 and CDR2: SEHNR, FQNEAQ (reference sequence). The length of the CDR3 is 14 residues. The CDR3 is CASSLEFGANVLTF. The CDR3 nucleotides read TGTGCCAGCAGCTTAGAATTTGGGGCCAACGTCCTGACTTTC.

This clonotype was counted a few times. This chain joins TRBV20-1 and TRBJ2-7, with 8 bases fitting TRBD2. The CDR3 covers 14 residues. The germline V gene encodes CDR1 DFQATT and CDR2 SNEGSKA (reference sequence). Trimming removed 3 bases from V and 3 bases from J; junction bases left unmatched: 7. The CDR3 sequence is CSARGLVTIYEQYF. CDR3 sequence (DNA): TGCAGTGCTAGGGGACTAGTGACGATCTACGAGCAGTACTTC.

This clonotype has a handful of counts. The chain recombines TRBV12-3 or TRBV12-4 with TRBJ1-1, with D possibly TRBD1 on 5 matching bases. This CDR3 comprises 13 residues. V shed 5 bases and J shed 5 bases, with 12 bases lying between them. The CDR3 sequence: CASSGTALTEAFF. DNA for the CDR3: TGTGCCAGCAGTGGGACCGCCTTAACTGAAGCTTTCTTT.

The sample holds many counts of this clonotype. V is TRBV6-2 or TRBV6-3 and J is TRBJ2-7, with 9 bases fitting TRBD1. Germline-derived CDR1 and CDR2 are MNHEY and SVGEGT. V dropped 6 bases and J dropped 4; count of bases not matched to a gene: 1. The CDR3 runs to 12 residues. In DNA form, the CDR3 reads TGTGCCAGCAGCGACAGGGGGTACGAGCAGTACTTC. Translation: CASSDRGYEQYF.

This clonotype was observed once. The V gene is TRBV4-2, the J gene TRBJ2-2; no firm D call. Per the germline V gene, CDR1 is LGHNA and CDR2 is YNFKEQ. The V end was cut by 0 bases, the J end by 6 bases, with 8 bases between. This CDR3 spans 14 amino acids. In DNA form, the CDR3 reads TGTGCCAGCAGCCAAGATCATCGGCCCGGGGAGCTGTTTTTT. It is translated as CASSQDHRPGELFF.

The V call is TRBV30, the J call TRBJ2-7, with 9 bases identical to TRBD1. Germline CDR1 GTSNPN, CDR2 SVGIG (reference sequence). V was clipped by 0 bases and J by 6 bases; unmatched bases: 6. This CDR3 is built from 14 residues. The CDR3 protein is CAWSVGTGILEQYF. CDR3 nucleotide sequence: TGTGCCTGGAGTGTAGGGACAGGGATCCTCGAGCAGTACTTC.

This clonotype occurred many times. This chain joins TRBV28 and TRBJ2-7; 12 nucleotides match TRBD2. The trim removed 6 bases at V and 6 bases at J, leaving 6 bases unmatched. The length of the CDR3 is 14 residues. CDR1 and CDR2 from the germline V gene are MDHEN and SYDVKM. CDR3 DNA: TGTGCCAGCAGGTCTAGCGGGAGGGGGAGCGAGCAGTACTTC. Translated: CASRSSGRGSEQYF.